The 2 T cell receptor beta chains presented below share a single source sample, sequenced in a study of identical twins (dated by TCRdb to 2016 to 2017). Library creation used 5' RACE. The sequencing machine was an Illumina HiSeq 2000. TCRdb reprocessed the public reads (quality trimming at Q25 with fastp, clone calling with MiXCR) and kept in-frame beta chains. Each entry is one CDR3 protein sequence, shown with its most common DNA and genes. Within this sample are more than 400,000 distinct CDR3 sequences, with 13% to 15% of them counted one time only. The ten largest clones represent around 0.4% of the sample. The data were also submitted as part of a second study, on yellow fever vaccine responses in identical twins.

The sequenced sample was CD4+ T cells sorted from blood. These receptor sequences come from a woman younger than 35 in good health.

This clonotype was detected a few times. The chain recombines TRBV7-3 with TRBJ2-1, with 11 bases that match TRBD2. Germline CDR1 reads SGHTA; CDR2 reads FQGTGA. The CDR3 loop spans 15 amino acids. J was trimmed by 8 bases and V by 4 bases; bases with no gene match: 7. CDR3 in amino acids: CASSSGLAVVDEQFF. The CDR3 DNA follows: TGTGCCAGCAGCTCGGGACTAGCGGTAGTGGATGAGCAGTTCTTC.

The chain uses TRBV20-1 and TRBJ1-5; 9 nucleotides line up with TRBD1. The junction had 4 bases not matched to a gene; V was cut back by 6 bases and J by 7 bases. Germline V gene lookup returns CDR1 DFQATT and CDR2 SNEGSKA (reference sequence). This CDR3 is 12 amino acids long. The CDR3 nucleotides read TGCAGTGCGGGGACAGGGCTGCAGCCCCAGCATTTT. The encoded protein is CSAGTGLQPQHF.